This T cell receptor beta chain was sequenced for a study of identical twins. Study-wide points: Fewer insertions were carried by abundant cord blood beta clonotypes, but none was seen in memory repertoires.

Template switching added a universal primer site, and cDNA bore unique molecular identifiers. MiXCR, applied by TCRdb to the 5' RACE reads, yields one record per CDR3 protein. This sample has 640,000 or so distinct CDR3 sequences; around 5.7% occur once, and the top ten carry approximately 2%. The table lists this clonotype with many counts. No antigen is known for it. At one end, the junction sequence differs from germline, possibly due to a read error. The CDR3 spans 14 residues. Germline lookup yields CDR1 LNHNV and CDR2 YYDKDF (reference sequence). This chain joins TRBV15 and TRBJ2-1; a possible D gene is TRBD1 (5 bases). The TCR comes from a man aged 18 to 35 in good health. The sequencing input was naive T cells sorted from blood. CDR3 in amino acids: CATSTQGSYNEQFF. CDR3 in DNA: TGTGCCACCAGCACCCAGGGCTCCTACAATGAACAGTTCTTC.